The rows below give T cell receptor beta chains drawn from one sample of a study of blood T cells in healthy people across ages. TCRdb used MiXCR to reprocess the 5' RACE reads, holding one entry per CDR3 protein. The table records 1,500,000 or so distinct CDR3 sequences, approximately 63% of them present only once. Specimen: blood. Every receptor here comes from a man younger than 30 in good health. The CDR3 runs from the conserved cysteine through the conserved F or W. The D gene is left open where the match is weak. Size values are once, few and many counts, or a class for expanded clones, and some rows have none.

-	-	TRBV27	TRBJ1-6	CASSVIGSHSDNSPLHF	TGTGCCAGCAGTGTAATAGGGTCACACTCAGATAATTCACCCCTCCACTTT
-	-	TRBV21-1	TRBJ2-1	CASSTGQGSEQFF	TGTGCCAGCAGTACAGGGCAGGGGAGTGAGCAGTTCTTC
-	-	TRBV4-1	TRBJ2-7	CASSLDTDRSYEQYF	TGCGCCAGCAGCCTTGACACCGATCGCTCCTACGAGCAGTACTTC
-	-	TRBV20-1	TRBJ2-3	CSARGEAGYTDTQYF	TGCAGTGCTAGAGGCGAGGCGGGGTACACAGATACGCAGTATTTT
-	-	TRBV5-1	TRBJ1-1	CASKTELNTEAFF	TGCGCCAGCAAGACAGAATTGAACACTGAAGCTTTCTTT
-	-	TRBV4-3	TRBJ2-2	CASSQGPGPNTGELFF	TGCGCCAGCAGCCAAGGTCCGGGACCGAACACCGGGGAGCTGTTTTTT
TRBD2	-	TRBV20-1	TRBJ2-7	CSASPGLAGFEASEDEQYF	TGCAGTGCTAGCCCCGGGCTAGCGGGCTTTGAGGCCTCAGAGGACGAGCAGTACTTC
-	-	TRBV20-1	TRBJ2-4	CSGHLGDIQYF	TGCAGTGGTCACCTAGGGGACATTCAGTACTTC
-	-	TRBV13	TRBJ2-1	CASSFLSGTVEQFF	TGTGCCAGCAGCTTTCTTTCCGGGACGGTTGAGCAGTTCTTC
-	-	TRBV20-1	TRBJ2-7	CSAREGGSIYEQYF	TGCAGTGCTAGAGAGGGCGGGTCGATCTACGAGCAGTACTTC
-	few	TRBV25-1	TRBJ1-2	CASSEFRGSGHYGYTF	TGTGCCAGCAGTGAATTTCGGGGTTCTGGACACTATGGCTACACCTTC
-	few	TRBV4-1	TRBJ2-7	CASSYTDSYEQYF	TGCGCCAGCAGCTATACCGATTCCTACGAGCAGTACTTC
-	-	TRBV7-2	TRBJ2-7	CASSLVLDSYEQYF	TGTGCCAGCAGCTTAGTGCTAGACTCCTACGAGCAGTACTTC
-	-	TRBV7-7	TRBJ2-2	CASSSGSSSNTGELFF	TGTGCTAGCAGCTCCGGGAGCAGTTCGAACACCGGGGAGCTGTTTTTT
TRBD2	-	TRBV7-9	TRBJ2-7	CASSLWQGGDSSEQYF	TGTGCCAGCAGCTTATGGCAGGGAGGGGACTCCTCCGAGCAGTACTTC
-	-	TRBV4-1	TRBJ2-5	CASSRLGIEMAETQYF	TGCGCCAGCAGCCGACTGGGTATAGAGATGGCAGAGACCCAGTACTTC
TRBD1	-	TRBV10-3	TRBJ1-2	CAIRGQGIYGYTF	TGTGCCATCAGGGGACAGGGGATCTATGGCTACACCTTC
-	-	TRBV20-1	TRBJ2-5	CSARATPLALPPPGTQYF	TGCAGTGCTAGAGCTACACCCTTAGCGCTACCCCCTCCAGGGACCCAGTACTTC
-	-	TRBV7-2	TRBJ2-7	CASSGGGIYEQYF	TGTGCCAGCTCTGGGGGCGGTATCTACGAGCAGTACTTC
-	-	TRBV27	TRBJ2-1	CASSFLAVRDEQFF	TGTGCCAGCAGTTTCTTAGCGGTTCGCGATGAGCAGTTCTTC
TRBD2	-	TRBV4-1	TRBJ2-7	CASSPTGGAGGFYEQYF	TGCGCCAGCAGCCCCACCGGCGGAGCGGGGGGATTCTACGAGCAGTACTTC
-	-	TRBV7-9	TRBJ2-1	CASSSGYGEQFF	TGTGCCAGCAGCTCTGGCTACGGTGAGCAGTTCTTC
-	-	TRBV7-9	TRBJ2-7	CASSPRDILYEQYF	TGTGCCAGCAGCCCCCGGGATATTCTTTACGAGCAGTACTTC
-	-	TRBV5-4	TRBJ2-7	CASSYDRFNEQYF	TGTGCCAGCAGCTACGACAGGTTCAACGAGCAGTACTTC
TRBD2	-	TRBV7-2	TRBJ2-7	CASSFTSGGFEQYF	TGTGCCAGCAGCTTTACTAGCGGGGGTTTCGAGCAGTACTTC
-	once	TRBV6-5	TRBJ1-2	CASGYQSAFYYGYTF	TGTGCCAGCGGTTACCAGTCAGCCTTCTACTATGGCTACACCTTC
-	-	TRBV4-3	TRBJ2-7	CASSQDLLYEQYF	TGCGCCAGCAGCCAAGATCTCCTATACGAGCAGTACTTC
-	-	TRBV28	TRBJ2-1	CASSLPVVGLSSYEQFF	TGTGCCAGCAGTCTCCCAGTAGTGGGACTGAGCTCCTACGAGCAGTTCTTC
-	few	TRBV20-1	TRBJ1-5	CSASLRGRGSNQPQHF	TGCAGTGCTAGCCTCCGGGGGCGAGGCAGCAATCAGCCCCAGCATTTT
TRBD1	-	TRBV25-1	TRBJ1-5	CASSDLEWTGGGQPQHF	TGTGCCAGCAGTGATTTAGAGTGGACAGGAGGGGGTCAGCCCCAGCATTTT
TRBD2	few	TRBV20-1	TRBJ2-1	CSARDRSGLAGGGAYNEQFF	TGCAGTGCTAGAGATCGATCGGGACTAGCGGGGGGGGGGGCCTACAATGAGCAGTTCTTC
TRBD2	-	TRBV7-2	TRBJ2-1	CASSYFSGSPYNEQFF	TGTGCCAGCAGCTATTTTAGCGGGTCCCCCTACAATGAGCAGTTCTTC
TRBD1	few	TRBV29-1	TRBJ2-1	CSVEGTGSKSYNEQFF	TGCAGCGTTGAAGGGACAGGGAGTAAATCCTACAATGAGCAGTTCTTC
TRBD1	-	TRBV4-3	TRBJ2-3	CASSQGLTGARGDTQYF	TGCGCCAGCAGCCAAGGCTTGACAGGGGCTAGGGGGGATACGCAGTATTTT
TRBD2	-	TRBV5-1	TRBJ2-3	CASSLVALTSTDTRYF	TGCGCCAGCAGCTTGGTGGCTTTGACTAGCACAGATACGCGGTATTTT
TRBD2	-	TRBV18	TRBJ2-5	CASSPMKRLAEQETQYF	TGTGCCAGCTCACCGATGAAGCGACTAGCGGAACAAGAGACCCAGTACTTC
TRBD2	-	TRBV20-1	TRBJ2-5	CSARDLTLAGGGQETQYF	TGCAGTGCTAGAGATTTGACACTAGCGGGAGGAGGCCAAGAGACCCAGTACTTC
-	once	TRBV6-2/TRBV6-3	TRBJ1-2	CASRYTDRDYGYTF	TGTGCCAGCAGATACACTGACAGAGACTATGGCTACACCTTC
TRBD1	-	TRBV29-1	TRBJ2-5	CSVEAPGQGELETQYF	TGCAGCGTTGAAGCCCCAGGACAGGGAGAATTGGAGACCCAGTACTTC
-	-	TRBV29-1	TRBJ1-2	CSVGALTGFGYTF	TGCAGCGTTGGAGCACTTACAGGGTTTGGCTACACCTTC